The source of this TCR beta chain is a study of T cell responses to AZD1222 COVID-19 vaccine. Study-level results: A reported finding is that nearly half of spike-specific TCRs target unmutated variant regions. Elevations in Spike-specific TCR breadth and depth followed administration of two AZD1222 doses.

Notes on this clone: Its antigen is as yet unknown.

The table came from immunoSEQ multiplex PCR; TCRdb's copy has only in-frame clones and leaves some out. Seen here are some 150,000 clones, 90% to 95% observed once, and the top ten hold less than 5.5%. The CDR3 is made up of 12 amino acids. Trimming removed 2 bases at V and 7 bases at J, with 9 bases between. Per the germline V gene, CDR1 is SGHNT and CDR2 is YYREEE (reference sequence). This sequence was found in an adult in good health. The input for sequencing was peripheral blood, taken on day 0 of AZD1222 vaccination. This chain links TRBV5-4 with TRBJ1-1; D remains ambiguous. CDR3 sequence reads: CASSFPRREAFF. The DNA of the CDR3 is TGTGCCAGCAGCTTCCCCCGACGTGAAGCTTTCTTT.